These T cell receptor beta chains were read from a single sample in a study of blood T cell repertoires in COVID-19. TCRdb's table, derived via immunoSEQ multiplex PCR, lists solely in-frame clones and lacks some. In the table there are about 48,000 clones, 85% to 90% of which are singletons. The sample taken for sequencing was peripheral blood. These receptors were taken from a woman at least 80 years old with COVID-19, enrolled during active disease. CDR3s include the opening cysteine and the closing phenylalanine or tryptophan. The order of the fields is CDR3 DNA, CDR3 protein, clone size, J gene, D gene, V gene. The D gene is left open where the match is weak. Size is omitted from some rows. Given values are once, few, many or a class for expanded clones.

CDR3nt: TGTGCCAGCAGCCAACGGACAGCTAACTATGGCTACACCTTC
CDR3aa: CASSQRTANYGYTF
abundance: -
j_gene: TRBJ1-2
d_gene: -
v_gene: TRBV3-1/TRBV3-2

CDR3nt: TGTGCCAGCAGCCCGCCTGGAGCAGGGGGACACAATGAGCAGTTCTTC
CDR3aa: CASSPPGAGGHNEQFF
abundance: once
j_gene: TRBJ2-1
d_gene: TRBD1
v_gene: TRBV4-2

CDR3nt: TGTGCCAGCAGTTACTCAATGGCAGCGGCCATATATTTT
CDR3aa: CASSYSMAAAIYF
abundance: -
j_gene: TRBJ1-3
d_gene: -
v_gene: TRBV6-6

CDR3nt: TGTGCCAGCCAAGGATGGATTAGCGGGAGTAATACGCAGTATTTT
CDR3aa: CASQGWISGSNTQYF
abundance: -
j_gene: TRBJ2-3
d_gene: TRBD2
v_gene: TRBV11-2

CDR3nt: TGTGCCAGCAGTCACACGAGGGCTGATGAGCAGTTCTTC
CDR3aa: CASSHTRADEQFF
abundance: -
j_gene: TRBJ2-1
d_gene: -
v_gene: TRBV11-3

CDR3nt: TGTGCCAGCAGCGTAGACGGCGGCTATCTGTCTGGGGCCAACGTCCTGACTTTC
CDR3aa: CASSVDGGYLSGANVLTF
abundance: -
j_gene: TRBJ2-6
d_gene: -
v_gene: TRBV9

CDR3nt: TGCGCCAGCAGTGCCACTAGCGGGGGGGCCGGGGAGCAGTACTTC
CDR3aa: CASSATSGGAGEQYF
abundance: -
j_gene: TRBJ2-7
d_gene: TRBD2
v_gene: TRBV10-2

CDR3nt: TGTGCCAGCAGCTTACGGAACACCGGGGAGCTGTTTTTT
CDR3aa: CASSLRNTGELFF
abundance: -
j_gene: TRBJ2-2
d_gene: -
v_gene: TRBV7-2

CDR3nt: TGTGCCAGCAGCCAAATAACAGGGGGCGAGCAGTTCTTC
CDR3aa: CASSQITGGEQFF
abundance: -
j_gene: TRBJ2-1
d_gene: TRBD1
v_gene: TRBV3-1/TRBV3-2

CDR3nt: TGTGCCAGCAGCAAGGGGGACCCTGGAAACACCATATATTTT
CDR3aa: CASSKGDPGNTIYF
abundance: -
j_gene: TRBJ1-3
d_gene: -
v_gene: TRBV5-5

CDR3nt: TGTGCCAGCAGTTTAGGGCGGGCTGAAGCTTTCTTT
CDR3aa: CASSLGRAEAFF
abundance: -
j_gene: TRBJ1-1
d_gene: -
v_gene: TRBV12-3/TRBV12-4

CDR3nt: TGTGCCAGCAGCCTCTTCCGCGGGACAGGGGTTACTGAAGCTTTCTTT
CDR3aa: CASSLFRGTGVTEAFF
abundance: -
j_gene: TRBJ1-1
d_gene: TRBD1
v_gene: TRBV3-1/TRBV3-2

CDR3nt: TGTGCCAGCAGCCCCACAACGGGGACCTACGAGCAGTACTTC
CDR3aa: CASSPTTGTYEQYF
abundance: -
j_gene: TRBJ2-7
d_gene: -
v_gene: TRBV11-3

CDR3nt: TGTGCCAGCACAGGACAGGCCGAGGTTGGCCAGCCCCAGCATTTT
CDR3aa: CASTGQAEVGQPQHF
abundance: -
j_gene: TRBJ1-5
d_gene: TRBD1
v_gene: TRBV2

CDR3nt: TGTGCCACCAGTGCGGGGGGCCTAAATGAGCAGTTCTTC
CDR3aa: CATSAGGLNEQFF
abundance: -
j_gene: TRBJ2-1
d_gene: -
v_gene: TRBV24-1

CDR3nt: TGTGCCAGCAGCTTCGGGGATACGAACAATCAGCCCCAGCATTTT
CDR3aa: CASSFGDTNNQPQHF
abundance: -
j_gene: TRBJ1-5
d_gene: -
v_gene: TRBV7-9

CDR3nt: TGTGCCAGCAGCTTAGGGACAGCGGGGAGCACTGAAGCTTTCTTT
CDR3aa: CASSLGTAGSTEAFF
abundance: -
j_gene: TRBJ1-1
d_gene: -
v_gene: TRBV7-9

CDR3nt: TGTGCCACCGGAGCAGGGGCAAACGGGGAGCTGTTTTTT
CDR3aa: CATGAGANGELFF
abundance: -
j_gene: TRBJ2-2
d_gene: -
v_gene: TRBV24-1

CDR3nt: TGTGCCAGCAGCAGGGGACAGGGTGCGAACACCGGGGAGCTGTTTTTT
CDR3aa: CASSRGQGANTGELFF
abundance: -
j_gene: TRBJ2-2
d_gene: TRBD1
v_gene: TRBV5-8

CDR3nt: TGTGCCAGTACGATAGGGGCCGGTAGGTTGTATGGCTACACCTTC
CDR3aa: CASTIGAGRLYGYTF
abundance: -
j_gene: TRBJ1-2
d_gene: -
v_gene: TRBV19

CDR3nt: TGCAGTGCTAGTGTTGGGGGGGCGGGAGGCTACACCTTC
CDR3aa: CSASVGGAGGYTF
abundance: -
j_gene: TRBJ1-2
d_gene: -
v_gene: TRBV20-1

CDR3nt: TGTGCCAGCAGCCCCGGGATCCGAAACACCATATATTTT
CDR3aa: CASSPGIRNTIYF
abundance: -
j_gene: TRBJ1-3
d_gene: -
v_gene: TRBV7-2

CDR3nt: TGTGCCAGCAGCTGGAGTCAAGAGACCCAGTACTTC
CDR3aa: CASSWSQETQYF
abundance: -
j_gene: TRBJ2-5
d_gene: -
v_gene: TRBV7-2

CDR3nt: TGCGCCAGCAGCTTGGGGGGACAGGGTCGGAGCGAGCAGTACTTC
CDR3aa: CASSLGGQGRSEQYF
abundance: -
j_gene: TRBJ2-7
d_gene: TRBD1
v_gene: TRBV5-1

CDR3nt: TGTGCCAGCAGTCAAGACAGGGGGCTGGGCGAGCAGTACTTC
CDR3aa: CASSQDRGLGEQYF
abundance: -
j_gene: TRBJ2-7
d_gene: TRBD1
v_gene: TRBV27

CDR3nt: TGTGCCAGCAGTAGGAGCAAACCGAACACTGAAGCTTTCTTT
CDR3aa: CASSRSKPNTEAFF
abundance: -
j_gene: TRBJ1-1
d_gene: -
v_gene: TRBV6-5

CDR3nt: TGTGCCAGCTCCCGAATCGGACAGGGCTACGAGCAGTACTTC
CDR3aa: CASSRIGQGYEQYF
abundance: -
j_gene: TRBJ2-7
d_gene: TRBD1
v_gene: TRBV18

CDR3nt: TGTGCCAGCAGCGTGGGACAGGGTTCCTCCTATGGCTACACCTTC
CDR3aa: CASSVGQGSSYGYTF
abundance: once
j_gene: TRBJ1-2
d_gene: TRBD1
v_gene: TRBV5-4

CDR3nt: TGTGCCAGCACCCCCCGGGGACAGTTGTCACCCCTCCACTTT
CDR3aa: CASTPRGQLSPLHF
abundance: -
j_gene: TRBJ1-6
d_gene: TRBD1
v_gene: TRBV3-1/TRBV3-2

CDR3nt: TGTGCCAGCAGCTGGGACAGGGGATCCTACAATGAGCAGTTCTTC
CDR3aa: CASSWDRGSYNEQFF
abundance: -
j_gene: TRBJ2-1
d_gene: TRBD1
v_gene: TRBV7-9

CDR3nt: TGCGCCAGCAGCTCCCAGACAGGTAGATTTTTTCGGGATGGCTACACCTTC
CDR3aa: CASSSQTGRFFRDGYTF
abundance: -
j_gene: TRBJ1-2
d_gene: -
v_gene: TRBV5-1

CDR3nt: TGTGCCAGCAGTTACAGGGGGCTAGGGACAGATACGCAGTATTTT
CDR3aa: CASSYRGLGTDTQYF
abundance: -
j_gene: TRBJ2-3
d_gene: TRBD1
v_gene: TRBV6-5

CDR3nt: TGTGCCAGCGGCTCGAGCAATCAGCCCCAGCATTTT
CDR3aa: CASGSSNQPQHF
abundance: -
j_gene: TRBJ1-5
d_gene: -
v_gene: TRBV28

CDR3nt: TGTGCCAGCAGTTACGAGACAGGTTTCTACAATGAGCAGTTCTTC
CDR3aa: CASSYETGFYNEQFF
abundance: -
j_gene: TRBJ2-1
d_gene: -
v_gene: TRBV6-5

CDR3nt: TGTGCCAGCAGCTTAGCGATATCGGAGGATGAAGCTTTCTTT
CDR3aa: CASSLAISEDEAFF
abundance: -
j_gene: TRBJ1-1
d_gene: -
v_gene: TRBV7-9

CDR3nt: TGTGCCAGCAGGGATGACTTGGGGGCGAACTATGGCTACACCTTC
CDR3aa: CASRDDLGANYGYTF
abundance: few
j_gene: TRBJ1-2
d_gene: -
v_gene: TRBV7-9

CDR3nt: TGTGCCAGCAGCCGGGTGGGGCTTTATAGCAATCAGCCCCAGCATTTT
CDR3aa: CASSRVGLYSNQPQHF
abundance: -
j_gene: TRBJ1-5
d_gene: -
v_gene: TRBV28

CDR3nt: TGTGCCAGCAGCCAGGTAGGTAGCGGGTCCCGGCAGTTCTTC
CDR3aa: CASSQVGSGSRQFF
abundance: -
j_gene: TRBJ2-1
d_gene: TRBD2
v_gene: TRBV11-2

CDR3nt: TGTGCCAGCAGCCCGGCAGGGGGGCGCACTGAAGCTTTCTTT
CDR3aa: CASSPAGGRTEAFF
abundance: -
j_gene: TRBJ1-1
d_gene: TRBD1
v_gene: TRBV3-1/TRBV3-2

CDR3nt: TGCGCCAGCAGCTCCCAGACAGGGATGAACACTGAAGCTTTCTTT
CDR3aa: CASSSQTGMNTEAFF
abundance: -
j_gene: TRBJ1-1
d_gene: TRBD1
v_gene: TRBV5-1

CDR3nt: TGCAGTGCTATCGGACAGGGCGAGCAGTTCTTC
CDR3aa: CSAIGQGEQFF
abundance: -
j_gene: TRBJ2-1
d_gene: TRBD1
v_gene: TRBV20-1

CDR3nt: TGTGCCGGGGCACAGGTGGGGGGGGGCATGAACACTGAAGCTTTCTTT
CDR3aa: CAGAQVGGGMNTEAFF
abundance: -
j_gene: TRBJ1-1
d_gene: -
v_gene: TRBV2

CDR3nt: TGTGCCAGCAGCCACGACAGGGCGAACACCGGGGAGCTGTTTTTT
CDR3aa: CASSHDRANTGELFF
abundance: -
j_gene: TRBJ2-2
d_gene: TRBD1
v_gene: TRBV6-4

CDR3nt: TGTGCCAGCAGTTTTCTCGTAGACTATGGCTACACCTTC
CDR3aa: CASSFLVDYGYTF
abundance: once
j_gene: TRBJ1-2
d_gene: -
v_gene: TRBV12-3/TRBV12-4

CDR3nt: TGTGCCAGCAGCCGAAAACTTCTACGAGTTCCTAATGAGCAGTTCTTC
CDR3aa: CASSRKLLRVPNEQFF
abundance: -
j_gene: TRBJ2-1
d_gene: -
v_gene: TRBV14

CDR3nt: TGTGCCAGCAGTCCGTCTGGACAAACAAGCTATGGCTACACCTTC
CDR3aa: CASSPSGQTSYGYTF
abundance: -
j_gene: TRBJ1-2
d_gene: -
v_gene: TRBV6-5

CDR3nt: TGTGCCAGCACCCGTGGGACAGGGCGCACCGGGGAGCTGTTTTTT
CDR3aa: CASTRGTGRTGELFF
abundance: few
j_gene: TRBJ2-2
d_gene: TRBD1
v_gene: TRBV2

CDR3nt: TGTGCCAGCAGTAGACAGGGGGGAGAGACCCAGTACTTC
CDR3aa: CASSRQGGETQYF
abundance: -
j_gene: TRBJ2-5
d_gene: TRBD1
v_gene: TRBV7-2

CDR3nt: TGTGCCAGCTCACCACTCATCGGAGAAGCTGAAGCTTTCTTT
CDR3aa: CASSPLIGEAEAFF
abundance: -
j_gene: TRBJ1-1
d_gene: -
v_gene: TRBV18

CDR3nt: TGTGCCAGCAGAGAATTAGTTACTGAAGCTTTCTTT
CDR3aa: CASRELVTEAFF
abundance: -
j_gene: TRBJ1-1
d_gene: -
v_gene: TRBV5-4

CDR3nt: TGTGCCAGCAGGACAGAACGAATCTCTGGAAACACCATATATTTT
CDR3aa: CASRTERISGNTIYF
abundance: -
j_gene: TRBJ1-3
d_gene: -
v_gene: TRBV5-8

CDR3nt: TGTGCCAGCAGTCCTCTTGGGACAGGAGGTCGCACTGAAGCTTTCTTT
CDR3aa: CASSPLGTGGRTEAFF
abundance: -
j_gene: TRBJ1-1
d_gene: TRBD1
v_gene: TRBV5-4

CDR3nt: TGTGCCAGCAGCCAGGGGGTCAATAGCGGGAGACAAAATGAGCAGTTCTTC
CDR3aa: CASSQGVNSGRQNEQFF
abundance: -
j_gene: TRBJ2-1
d_gene: TRBD2
v_gene: TRBV4-2

CDR3nt: TGTGCCACCAGGTCGGGGGGGGGCGTGAACACTGAAGCTTTCTTT
CDR3aa: CATRSGGGVNTEAFF
abundance: -
j_gene: TRBJ1-1
d_gene: -
v_gene: TRBV24-1

CDR3nt: TGTGCCAGCAGTTTCCCGGACAGGGAGGGAAACATTCAGTACTTC
CDR3aa: CASSFPDREGNIQYF
abundance: -
j_gene: TRBJ2-4
d_gene: -
v_gene: TRBV6-2/TRBV6-3

CDR3nt: TGCAGTGCTAGTACGGGGGGCCCCCGCTCTGGAAACACCATATATTTT
CDR3aa: CSASTGGPRSGNTIYF
abundance: -
j_gene: TRBJ1-3
d_gene: -
v_gene: TRBV20-1

CDR3nt: TGTGCCATCAGTCGGGACAGGGGGGATGAACGTAGAGGCTACACCTTC
CDR3aa: CAISRDRGDERRGYTF
abundance: -
j_gene: TRBJ1-2
d_gene: TRBD1
v_gene: TRBV10-3

CDR3nt: TGTGCCAGCAGTTACCGGGACAGCTTTAATTCACCCCTCCACTTT
CDR3aa: CASSYRDSFNSPLHF
abundance: -
j_gene: TRBJ1-6
d_gene: TRBD1
v_gene: TRBV6-5

CDR3nt: TGTGCCAGCAGCTTGGGACTTTACGAGCAGTACTTC
CDR3aa: CASSLGLYEQYF
abundance: -
j_gene: TRBJ2-7
d_gene: -
v_gene: TRBV5-5

CDR3nt: TGTGCCATCAGTGAGTCGGGGGGACTTACCTACGAGCAGTACTTC
CDR3aa: CAISESGGLTYEQYF
abundance: -
j_gene: TRBJ2-7
d_gene: -
v_gene: TRBV10-3